This entry lists 7 T cell receptor beta chains sequenced from one sample in a study of control samples from healthy donors and cancer patients. Sequenced by immunoSEQ multiplex PCR; TCRdb stores in-frame clones only, minus some. The repertoire holds fewer than 200,000 clones, nearly 96% seen once, with just over 1% in the top ten. The source material was blood. The receptors were gathered from a woman aged 25 to 45 in good health.

The rearrangement uses TRBV7-6 and TRBJ2-1, with D perhaps TRBD2 (6 bases). This CDR3 comprises 16 residues. Looked up from germline, CDR1 is SGHVS and CDR2 is FNYEAQ. Trimming left V 6 bases short and J 5 bases short, with 20 bases between. This CDR3 is CASRLYFGTPNNEQFF. DNA for the CDR3: TGTGCCAGCAGACTATACTTTGGGACTCCAAACAATGAGCAGTTCTTC.

The chain has TRBV7-6 and TRBJ1-1; 8 bases map to TRBD1. Per germline, CDR1 SGHVS and CDR2 FNYEAQ. V lost 0 bases, J lost 1 base, and 1 base stayed unmatched. There are 15 residues in the CDR3. The CDR3 spells CASSLAGQGNTEAFF. The CDR3 nucleotides read TGTGCCAGCAGCTTAGCTGGACAGGGGAACACTGAAGCTTTCTTT.

This clone was observed a handful of times. The chain employs TRBV6-5 and TRBJ1-3, with 8 bases matching TRBD1. CDR1 and CDR2 from the germline V gene are MNHEY and SVGAGI. This CDR3 has 16 residues. V lost 2 bases to trimming and J lost 0 bases; unmatched junction nucleotides: 3. This CDR3 reads CASSYGTGGSGNTIYF. DNA for the CDR3: TGTGCCAGCAGTTACGGTACAGGGGGCTCTGGAAACACCATATATTTT.

V and J are TRBV27 and TRBJ1-2, with a tentative D call TRBD1 (5 bases). This CDR3 has 15 amino acids. CDR1 is MNHEY and CDR2 is SMNVEV in the germline V gene (reference sequence). V was clipped by 6 bases and J by 8 bases, with 22 bases between them. CDR3 sequence reads: CASSIRAQGPEGYTF. The CDR3 bases are TGTGCCAGCAGCATTAGGGCGCAGGGTCCAGAGGGCTACACCTTC.

This chain joins TRBV7-2 and TRBJ2-7, with D perhaps TRBD1 (6 bases). Trimming took 2 bases from V and 1 from J, leaving 15 bases between them. The CDR3 is 16 residues long. CDR1 SGHTA and CDR2 FQGNSA come from the germline V gene. The chain's CDR3 is CASSLKLSTGSYEQYF. The CDR3 region has the DNA TGTGCCAGCAGCTTAAAGTTATCGACAGGATCCTACGAGCAGTACTTC. Variable domain in full (rest from reference TRBV7-2 and TRBJ2-7): GAGVSQSPSNKVTEKGKDVELRCDPISGHTALYWYRQSLGQGLEFLIYFQGNSAPDKSGLPSDRFSAERTGGSVSTLTIQRTQQEDSAVYLCASSLKLSTGSYEQYFGPGTRLTVT.

The V gene is TRBV19, the J gene TRBJ2-5, with D possibly TRBD2 on 5 matching bases. CDR3 length: 15 residues. V shed 4 bases and J shed 2 bases, with 14 bases lying between them. Germline CDR1 and CDR2: LNHDA and SQIVND (reference sequence). The CDR3 DNA follows: TGTGCCAGTAGTAGGGGAGTCCGGGGACAAGAGACCCAGTACTTC. As protein: CASSRGVRGQETQYF.

The genes are TRBV5-5 and TRBJ2-2; D unclear. The CDR3 length is 14 residues. Germline V gene lookup returns CDR1 SGHKS and CDR2 YYEKEE (reference sequence). Trimming removed 2 bases at V and 1 base at J, with 6 bases between. CDR3 in amino acids: CASSLDLNTGELFF. The CDR3 coding sequence is TGTGCCAGCAGCTTAGACTTGAACACCGGGGAGCTGTTTTTT.